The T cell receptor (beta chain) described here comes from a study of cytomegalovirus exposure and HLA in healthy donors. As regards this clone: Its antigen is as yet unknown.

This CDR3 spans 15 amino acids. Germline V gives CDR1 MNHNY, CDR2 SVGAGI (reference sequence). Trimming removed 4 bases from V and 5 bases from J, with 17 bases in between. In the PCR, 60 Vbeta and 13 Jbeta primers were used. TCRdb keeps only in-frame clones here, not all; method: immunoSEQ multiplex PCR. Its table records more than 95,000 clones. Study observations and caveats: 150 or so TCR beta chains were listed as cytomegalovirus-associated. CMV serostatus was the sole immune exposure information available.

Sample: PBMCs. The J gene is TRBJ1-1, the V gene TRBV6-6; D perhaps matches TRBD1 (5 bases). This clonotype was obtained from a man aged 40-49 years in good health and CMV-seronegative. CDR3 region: CASSSATGRGTEAFF. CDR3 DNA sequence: TGTGCCAGCAGTTCAGCGACCGGGCGGGGGACTGAAGCTTTCTTT.